The 20 T cell receptor beta chains presented below share a single source sample, sequenced in a study of beta chain features in type 1 diabetes. cDNA synthesis used the whole RNA isolate, giving expressed TCRB sequences. Measured with immunoSEQ multiplex PCR; TCRdb has only the in-frame clones, and not every one. The sample has 330,000 or so clones, 15% to 20% seen once. Sequencing was carried out using naive CD4+ T cells from blood. The source of these receptors is a woman between 18 and 29 years old in good health.

The sample holds a few counts of this clone. The chain employs TRBV30 and TRBJ1-5; D is undetermined. CDR3 length: 14 amino acids. Trimming left V 2 bases short and J 0 bases short, with 8 bases between. Germline V gene lookup returns CDR1 GTSNPN and CDR2 SVGIG (reference sequence). The CDR3: CAWSRTDSNQPQHF. The CDR3 DNA is TGTGCCTGGAGTAGGACTGATAGCAATCAGCCCCAGCATTTT.

V gene TRBV7-6 combines with J gene TRBJ2-1; TRBD2 matches 12 bases. This CDR3 is 15 amino acids long. V shed 4 bases, J shed 7 bases, and the junction held 5 bases outside the gene matches. Germline lookup yields CDR1 SGHVS and CDR2 FNYEAQ. The CDR3: CASSSLAGGPNEQFF. The CDR3 DNA reads as TGTGCCAGCAGCTCCCTAGCGGGGGGGCCGAATGAGCAGTTCTTC.

This CDR3 reads CASSPTSGGRDTQYF. In nucleotides, the CDR3 is TGTGCCAGCAGCCCGACTAGCGGGGGTCGGGATACGCAGTATTTT. This chain joins TRBV6-1 and TRBJ2-3, with 12 bases identical to TRBD2. Germline CDR1 and CDR2: MNHNS and SASEGT. This CDR3 spans 15 amino acids. Trimming at V came to 6 bases and at J to 6 bases, leaving 7 bases not matched to a gene.

V usage is TRBV4-3 and J usage is TRBJ2-3; possible D gene TRBD2, 6 bases. In germline, CDR1 is LGHNA, CDR2 YSLEER. Trimming took off 0 bases at V and 0 bases at J, with 13 bases between the two ends. CDR3 length: 17 residues. The CDR3, as DNA: TGCGCCAGCAGCCAAGATCTGCGGGGTGGAAGCACAGATACGCAGTATTTT. It specifies CASSQDLRGGSTDTQYF.

Only a few counts were recorded for this clone. J is TRBJ2-5 and V is TRBV7-9; 10 bases line up with TRBD2. In germline, CDR1 is SEHNR, CDR2 FQNEAQ (reference sequence). The CDR3 length is 16 residues. The ends lost 4 bases at V and 4 bases at J; junction bases unmatched: 9. Here the CDR3 DNA reads TGTGCCAGCAGCTCCGGGGGGCTAGCGGGAGCAGAGACCCAGTACTTC. It yields the protein CASSSGGLAGAETQYF.

With respect to this clone: This same CDR3 is encoded by further DNA sequences in the sample. The chain couples TRBV7-9 to TRBJ1-6; 7 bases are a match to TRBD1. The CDR3 sequence is 14 residues long. Per the germline V gene, CDR1 is SEHNR and CDR2 is FQNEAQ (reference sequence). The J segment lost 8 bases and the V segment lost 1 base, leaving 2 bases of the junction unmatched. CDR3 bases: TGTGCCAGCAGCTTAGGGACAGGCGATTCACCCCTCCACTTT. Amino acid sequence: CASSLGTGDSPLHF.

This clone appeared a few times. V gene TRBV5-4 combines with J gene TRBJ2-7, with 10 bases identical to TRBD2. Germline CDR1 and CDR2: SGHNT and YYREEE (reference sequence). V was pared by 4 bases and J by 5 bases, with 9 bases of the junction left unmatched. This CDR3 contains 15 residues. In DNA form, the CDR3 reads TGTGCCAGCAGCCGCATGGGACTAGCGTTCCACGAGCAGTACTTC. It is translated as CASSRMGLAFHEQYF. Drawing the rest from reference TRBV5-4 and TRBJ2-7, the complete variable domain is ETGVTQSPTHLIKTRGQQVTLRCSSQSGHNTVSWYQQALGQGPQFIFQYYREEENGRGNFPPRFSGLQFPNYSSELNVNALELDDSALYLCASSRMGLAFHEQYFGPGTRLTVT.

In this sample, this clone turned up a few times. J is TRBJ2-1 and V is TRBV6-1; D unclear. V dropped 5 bases and J dropped 0 bases, with 11 bases sitting between them. CDR3 length equals 15 residues. Per germline, CDR1 MNHNS and CDR2 SASEGT. In DNA, the CDR3 is TGTGCCAGCAGTAGAGACATGAGCTCCTACAATGAGCAGTTCTTC. Its protein is CASSRDMSSYNEQFF.

V gene TRBV6-1 combines with J gene TRBJ2-6; D unresolved. The CDR3 consists of 16 residues. V shed 3 bases and J shed 5 bases, with 14 bases lying between them. CDR1 is MNHNS and CDR2 is SASEGT in the germline V gene. The chain's CDR3 is CASSEVSRAWANVLTF. CDR3 nucleotide sequence: TGTGCCAGCAGTGAGGTGTCAAGAGCCTGGGCCAACGTCCTGACTTTC.

This clone was picked up a small number of times. This chain links TRBV11-2 with TRBJ2-7; a weak D match, TRBD2 (6 bases). The CDR3 contains 13 residues. The V gene lost 0 bases and the J gene lost 6 bases, with 9 bases spanning the gap. Germline assignment: CDR1 SGHAT and CDR2 FQNNGV. The CDR3 loop is CASSLDREAEQYF. CDR3 in DNA: TGTGCCAGCAGCTTAGACAGGGAGGCCGAGCAGTACTTC. The variable domain in full, with the rest retrieved from reference TRBV11-2 and TRBJ2-7, is EAGVAQSPRYKIIEKRQSVAFWCNPISGHATLYWYQQILGQGPKLLIQFQNNGVVDDSQLPKDRFSAERLKGVDSTLKIQPAKLEDSAVYLCASSLDREAEQYFGPGTRLTVT.

This clone was seen more than once but under ten times. The gene calls are TRBV4-2 and TRBJ1-5; no clear D. This CDR3 has 13 amino acids. Trimming pared 4 bases from V and 6 bases from J, leaving 10 bases between. The V gene's germline CDR1 is LGHNA and CDR2 YNFKEQ. The CDR3 sequence is CASSLTLGQPQHF. The DNA of the CDR3 is TGTGCCAGCAGCCTGACTCTGGGTCAGCCCCAGCATTTT.

In its sample, this clone was seen a few times. The chain is built from TRBV6-5 and TRBJ1-1; 9 nucleotides line up with TRBD1. The CDR3 has 14 amino acids. Germline V gene sequence: CDR1 MNHEY, CDR2 SVGAGI. V was pared by 10 bases and J by 2 bases, with 8 bases of the junction left unmatched. DNA for the CDR3: TGTGCCACCAGGACAGGGGCCCTAAACACTGAAGCTTTCTTT. As protein: CATRTGALNTEAFF.

The rearrangement uses TRBV29-1 and TRBJ2-3, with 10 nucleotides matching TRBD1. J lost 2 bases, V lost 4 bases, and 3 bases had no gene match. CDR3 size: 14 residues. Germline V CDR1 and CDR2: SQVTM, ANQGSEA. The CDR3 loop reads CSVGDRGPTDTQYF. Here the CDR3 DNA reads TGCAGCGTTGGCGACAGGGGGCCCACAGATACGCAGTATTTT.

The V call is TRBV5-1, the J call TRBJ2-1; tentatively, D is TRBD2 (6 bases). The CDR3 covers 14 residues. CDR1 and CDR2 (germline): SGHRS, YFSETQ. With 4 bases removed from V and 8 bases from J, the gap between germline ends came to 16 bases. CDR3 sequence reads: CASSKGGIRDEQFF. The CDR3 coding sequence is TGCGCCAGCAGCAAAGGCGGGATCCGTGATGAGCAGTTCTTC.

There are a few counts of this clone. The V gene is TRBV19, the J gene TRBJ2-7; TRBD1 aligns across 8 bases. Germline V gene lookup returns CDR1 LNHDA and CDR2 SQIVND (reference sequence). The CDR3 extends over 12 amino acids. V shed 7 bases and J 3 bases; nucleotides not matched to a gene: 2. This chain's CDR3 is CASKDRGYEQYF. CDR3 DNA sequence: TGTGCCAGTAAAGACAGGGGCTACGAGCAGTACTTC.

A word on this clone: This sample also contains other DNA sequences that code for the same CDR3. The J gene is TRBJ2-1, the V gene TRBV5-1; D possibly corresponds to TRBD1 (5 bases). The CDR3 is 12 amino acids. The germline V and J ends were trimmed by 0 bases and 7 bases, with 5 bases remaining between them. Germline lookup yields CDR1 SGHRS and CDR2 YFSETQ. The CDR3, as DNA: TGCGCCAGCAGCTTGGGACAGAATGAGCAGTTCTTC. Residues: CASSLGQNEQFF.

In this sample, this clone turned up a few times. V usage is TRBV25-1 and J usage is TRBJ1-1, with 11 bases matching TRBD1. Germline values: CDR1 MGHDK, CDR2 SYGVNS. With 4 bases clipped from V and 3 bases from J, the junction kept 10 bases outside the gene matches. The CDR3 loop spans 17 amino acids. CDR3 coding DNA: TGTGCCAGCAGTGGACCCCGGGACAGGGGGTATGACACTGAAGCTTTCTTT. Translation: CASSGPRDRGYDTEAFF. The variable domain in full, completed from reference TRBV25-1 and TRBJ1-1, reads EADIYQTPRYLVIGTGKKITLECSQTMGHDKMYWYQQDPGMELHLIHYSYGVNSTEKGDLSSESTVSRIRTEHFPLTLESARPSHTSQYLCASSGPRDRGYDTEAFFGQGTRLTVV.

This clone has only a few counts. This chain joins TRBV5-6 and TRBJ1-2, with 8 positions matching TRBD1. In germline, CDR1 is SGHDT, CDR2 YYEEEE. The CDR3 loop spans 15 amino acids. V shed 0 bases, J shed 7 bases, and the junction held 8 bases outside the gene matches. CDR3 amino acids: CASSLANRGDSGYTF. In nucleotides, the CDR3 is TGTGCCAGCAGCTTGGCCAACAGGGGGGATAGTGGCTACACCTTC.

The chain joins TRBV4-1 to TRBJ2-5, with D maybe TRBD2 (5 bases). Germline V lookup: CDR1 MGHRA, CDR2 YSYEKL. The CDR3 is 14 residues long. The V end lost 2 bases, the J end lost 7 bases, and 14 bases lay between the germline ends. The CDR3, as DNA: TGCGCCAGCAGCCAATCGGACTCCCTGGGGACCCAGTACTTC. Translation gives CASSQSDSLGTQYF.

The V gene is TRBV7-2, the J gene TRBJ2-2, with D perhaps matching TRBD2 (5 bases). Looked up from germline, CDR1 is SGHTA and CDR2 is FQGNSA. Trimming stripped 10 bases from V and 6 bases from J, with 15 bases between. The CDR3 runs to 13 residues. The DNA of the CDR3 is TGTGCCACAAGACCCGGGGTCGCCGGGGAGCTGTTTTTT. Residues: CATRPGVAGELFF.